A selection of T cell receptor beta chains follows, all from one sample in a study of long-term antiretroviral therapy in people with HIV. The assay was immunoSEQ multiplex PCR, and TCRdb's table has in-frame clones only and misses some. The sample records about 17,000 clones, 90% to 95% being singletons. The specimen comprised unsorted PBMCs, sampled 0.6 years after starting antiretroviral therapy. Every receptor here comes from a woman aged 35 to 49 with HIV. Both conserved end residues are part of each CDR3. Each record gives: J gene, clone size, V gene, CDR3 protein. Expanded clones are given a class, and other clones once, few, many or no size at all.

j_gene: TRBJ1-2; abundance: -; v_gene: TRBV6-5; CDR3aa: CASSPHFNYGYTF
j_gene: TRBJ1-2; abundance: -; v_gene: TRBV19; CDR3aa: CASSSPGQGAYGYTF
j_gene: TRBJ1-3; abundance: once; v_gene: TRBV2; CDR3aa: CASSLRQGISGNTIYF
j_gene: TRBJ1-1; abundance: -; v_gene: TRBV6-1; CDR3aa: CASSERQGTITEAFF
j_gene: TRBJ1-2; abundance: -; v_gene: TRBV4-1; CDR3aa: CASSQERGGAYGYTF
j_gene: TRBJ2-7; abundance: -; v_gene: TRBV18; CDR3aa: CASSPSRTSGVEQYF
j_gene: TRBJ2-5; abundance: -; v_gene: TRBV5-5; CDR3aa: CASSESTGTRGGYRETQYF
j_gene: TRBJ1-1; abundance: once; v_gene: TRBV30; CDR3aa: CAWDKGHTEAFF
j_gene: TRBJ2-6; abundance: -; v_gene: TRBV18; CDR3aa: CASSPLAGGFDSGANVLTF
j_gene: TRBJ1-3; abundance: -; v_gene: TRBV30; CDR3aa: CAWTGGPSTYF
j_gene: TRBJ2-2; abundance: -; v_gene: TRBV10-3; CDR3aa: CAISETADRGPGELFF
j_gene: TRBJ2-1; abundance: -; v_gene: TRBV7-2; CDR3aa: CASSLETAEQFF
j_gene: TRBJ1-1; abundance: -; v_gene: TRBV9; CDR3aa: CASSVGTVPNTEAFF
j_gene: TRBJ1-2; abundance: once; v_gene: TRBV30; CDR3aa: CAWTQRQGSGYGYTF
j_gene: TRBJ2-7; abundance: -; v_gene: TRBV7-7; CDR3aa: CASSPPGAYEQYF
j_gene: TRBJ2-5; abundance: -; v_gene: TRBV5-4; CDR3aa: CASSLKGQSRSQYF
j_gene: TRBJ1-3; abundance: -; v_gene: TRBV18; CDR3aa: CASSPEGAGNTIYF
j_gene: TRBJ1-1; abundance: -; v_gene: TRBV25-1; CDR3aa: CASSPHRGPNTEAFF
j_gene: TRBJ1-2; abundance: -; v_gene: TRBV6-5; CDR3aa: CASSADRGQFYGYTF
j_gene: TRBJ1-2; abundance: -; v_gene: TRBV12-5; CDR3aa: CASALFSPYGYTF
j_gene: TRBJ1-3; abundance: -; v_gene: TRBV19; CDR3aa: CASSAVGRTGNTIYF